The 23 T cell receptor beta chains below come from one sample, sequenced in a study of shared T cell receptors in the human thymus (dated by TCRdb to the early 2020s). The method was the immunoSEQ multiplex PCR assay. The immuneACCESS repertoire file appears here via TCRdb, limited to in-frame rearrangements. These files lack a portion of the clones; in checked studies, under half of the deficit traces to unresolved V genes, and the cause of the others is not known. For this sample the table gives almost 550,000 clones, of which about 84% were detected only once. The ten largest clones add up to 0.013% of the sample. Another study also made use of these data, one on human thymus T cells.

The sample consisted of thymocytes. The receptors come from a boy in the first two years of life with a congenital heart defect. Donor details come from another sample of the same person, matched by shared clones.

The gene calls are TRBV4-3 and TRBJ2-1; D is unclear. From germline, CDR1 is LGHNA and CDR2 YSLEER. The CDR3 length is 14 residues. V lost 1 base and J lost 9, with 13 bases in between. The CDR3 loop reads CASSQVGLVGEQFF. The CDR3 nucleotides are TGCGCCAGCAGCCAAGTTGGCCTAGTCGGTGAGCAGTTCTTC.

V is TRBV4-1 and J is TRBJ2-3, with a weak D call TRBD2 (5 bases). V gave up 1 base and J gave up 4 bases, with 15 bases separating them. Germline V CDR1 and CDR2: MGHRA, YSYEKL. The CDR3 sequence is 16 residues long. The CDR3 loop is CASSQGASLGADTQYF. The DNA for the CDR3 is TGCGCCAGCAGCCAAGGTGCTAGCCTTGGGGCAGATACGCAGTATTTT.

The chain couples TRBV5-6 to TRBJ2-1; 10 bases line up with TRBD2. CDR1 and CDR2 from the germline V gene are SGHDT and YYEEEE. The CDR3 is made up of 18 amino acids. After removal of 4 bases from V and 7 bases from J, the junction contained 17 bases not matched to a gene. The CDR3 DNA follows: TGTGCCAGCAGCCGTCGGACGCAGAAGCGGGAGGGCCAGAATGAGCAGTTCTTC. This sequence encodes CASSRRTQKREGQNEQFF.

V and J are TRBV27 and TRBJ1-1; maybe TRBD1 (6 bases). Trimming left V 3 bases short and J 4 bases short, with 24 bases between. CDR3 length equals 18 residues. Germline CDR1 and CDR2: MNHEY and SMNVEV (reference sequence). The CDR3 protein is CASSFRAPEGGKGTEAFF. As DNA, the CDR3 is TGTGCCAGCAGTTTTAGGGCTCCGGAGGGGGGGAAGGGCACTGAAGCTTTCTTT.

V and J are TRBV11-2 and TRBJ2-7; D might be TRBD2 (6 bases). V lost 5 bases and J lost 2, with 13 bases in between. The length of the CDR3 is 14 residues. Germline values: CDR1 SGHAT, CDR2 FQNNGV. The CDR3 coding sequence is TGTGCCAGCAGCCCCCCGACTAGAGCCTACGAGCAGTACTTC. Residues: CASSPPTRAYEQYF.

The sample holds one count of this clone. The CDR3 sequence: CAISDGPGTSGSRDEQFF. The CDR3 DNA is TGTGCCATCAGTGATGGCCCCGGGACTAGCGGGAGTCGGGATGAGCAGTTCTTC. The chain couples TRBV10-3 to TRBJ2-1, with 14 bases lining up with TRBD2. The CDR3 sequence is 18 residues long. Germline CDR1 ENHRY, CDR2 SYGVKD. V lost 3 bases and J lost 8; bases outside the gene matches: 12.

This chain links TRBV4-3 with TRBJ2-4, with D maybe TRBD2 (6 bases). This CDR3 is 16 amino acids long. The V end was cut by 5 bases, the J end by 2 bases, with 16 bases between. Germline CDR1 LGHNA, CDR2 YSLEER. The CDR3 region is CASSLQRGKTKNIQYF. DNA of the CDR3: TGCGCCAGCAGCTTACAACGCGGGAAGACCAAAAACATTCAGTACTTC.

The gene calls are TRBV7-2 and TRBJ2-1; 8 positions agree with TRBD2. The CDR3 runs to 16 residues. The germline V gene has CDR1 SGHTA and CDR2 FQGNSA. Trimming cost V 0 bases and J 7 bases; bases outside gene matches: 8. The CDR3 reads CASSLARREARNEQFF. The CDR3 coding sequence is TGTGCCAGCAGCTTAGCGAGGCGGGAGGCACGAAATGAGCAGTTCTTC. Looking up the rest from reference TRBV7-2 and TRBJ2-1 gives the full variable domain: GAGVSQSPSNKVTEKGKDVELRCDPISGHTALYWYRQSLGQGLEFLIYFQGNSAPDKSGLPSDRFSAERTGGSVSTLTIQRTQQEDSAVYLCASSLARREARNEQFFGPGTRLTVL.

The J gene is TRBJ2-7, the V gene TRBV5-1; D is perhaps TRBD1 (5 bases). Germline V gene sequence: CDR1 SGHRS, CDR2 YFSETQ. Trimming removed 2 bases from V and 5 bases from J, with 14 bases in between. The CDR3 has 14 residues. CDR3 bases: TGCGCCAGCAGCTTCTGGCAGGGTGCCCACGAGCAGTACTTC. Translated: CASSFWQGAHEQYF.

The rearrangement uses TRBV19 and TRBJ2-7; 10 bases map to TRBD1. CDR1 LNHDA and CDR2 SQIVND come from the germline V gene (reference sequence). The CDR3 runs to 17 residues. V shed 5 bases and J 2 bases; nucleotides not matched to a gene: 12. CDR3 protein: CASSARAAGQGPYEQYF. For the CDR3, the DNA is TGTGCCAGTAGTGCCCGAGCCGCGGGACAGGGGCCCTACGAGCAGTACTTC.

This clone was counted only a few times. J is TRBJ1-1 and V is TRBV30, with TRBD1 identical over 8 bases. Germline CDR1 is GTSNPN and CDR2 is SVGIG (reference sequence). Losses at the gene ends were 3 bases for V and 11 bases for J; bases not matched to a gene: 11. This CDR3 has 13 amino acids. The CDR3 bases are TGTGCCTGGAGGCCTCTTGGGACAGGTAGGGCTTTCTTT. It yields the protein CAWRPLGTGRAFF.

This clone was counted a few times. The rearrangement uses TRBV19 and TRBJ2-1; 7 positions agree with TRBD2. The CDR3 loop spans 20 amino acids. The V gene end was trimmed by 1 base and the J gene end by 8 bases; junction bases not matched to a gene: 23. CDR1 is LNHDA, CDR2 SQIVND, per germline (reference sequence). In DNA, the CDR3 is TGTGCCAGTAGTATAGTCCAGCCGTCTGCTAGCGGAGGCCCCTCGGATGAGCAGTTCTTC. Protein product: CASSIVQPSASGGPSDEQFF.

The rearrangement uses TRBV27 and TRBJ1-1, with TRBD1 matching over 8 bases. CDR1 is MNHEY, CDR2 SMNVEV, per germline (reference sequence). Trimming cost V 6 bases and J 1 base; bases outside gene matches: 4. This CDR3 region has 14 residues. The CDR3: CASRPGGPNTEAFF. The CDR3 bases are TGTGCCAGCAGACCAGGGGGCCCGAACACTGAAGCTTTCTTT.

This clone was seen only a few times. The V call is TRBV28, the J call TRBJ2-5, with 10 bases matching TRBD2. With V trimmed by 3 bases and J by 2 bases, 6 bases remained unmatched. The CDR3 is 16 amino acids. Germline values: CDR1 MDHEN, CDR2 SYDVKM. CDR3: CASSFRTSGFQETQYF. The DNA of the CDR3 is TGTGCCAGCAGTTTCAGGACTAGCGGATTTCAAGAGACCCAGTACTTC.

The rearrangement links TRBV11-3 to TRBJ2-3; possibly TRBD2 for D (5 bases). V shed 5 bases and J shed 5 bases, with 11 bases lying between them. The CDR3 spans 13 residues. Germline assignment: CDR1 SGHNT and CDR2 YENEEA. CDR3 amino acids: CASSHLRGDTQYF. The CDR3 DNA follows: TGTGCCAGCAGCCACCTCCGGGGAGATACGCAGTATTTT.

The J gene is TRBJ2-5, the V gene TRBV10-3; the match to TRBD2 covers 7 bases. The assigned J gene may be wrong: the sequence end matches TRBJ2-7 better. The germline V gene encodes CDR1 ENHRY and CDR2 SYGVKD. CDR3 length: 16 amino acids. The CDR3 coding sequence is TGTGCCATCAGGCCCTCCCGCGGGAGTGGATACTACGAGCAGTACTTC. Translation gives CAIRPSRGSGYYEQYF.

V usage is TRBV9 and J usage is TRBJ2-3; TRBD1 is a possible D gene (7 bases). The V and J ends lost 4 bases and 2 bases respectively, with 17 bases between them. The CDR3 covers 16 residues. Germline V gene data show CDR1 as SGDLS and CDR2 as YYNGEE. The CDR3 spells CASSMGGQPNTDTQYF. The CDR3 DNA reads as TGTGCCAGCAGCATGGGGGGACAGCCCAACACAGATACGCAGTATTTT.

There are a few counts of this clone. V is TRBV19 and J is TRBJ1-2, with D perhaps matching TRBD1 (6 bases). CDR1 is LNHDA, CDR2 SQIVND, per germline (reference sequence). V dropped 5 bases and J dropped 2 bases, with 21 bases sitting between them. The CDR3 loop spans 17 amino acids. The CDR3 reads CASSPQSGDIRNYGYTF. The CDR3 DNA follows: TGTGCCAGTAGTCCCCAGTCAGGGGACATCCGAAACTATGGCTACACCTTC.

This chain joins TRBV25-1 and TRBJ1-3; no clear D gene. The CDR3 has 17 residues. Germline V gives CDR1 MGHDK, CDR2 SYGVNS. Trimming pared 2 bases from V and 0 bases from J, leaving 14 bases between. CDR3 nucleotide sequence: TGTGCCAGCAGTGAAAGAGAACTCCCCTCCTCTGGAAACACCATATATTTT. As protein: CASSERELPSSGNTIYF.

The chain joins TRBV6-6 to TRBJ2-7; no reliable D call. Trimming cost V 6 bases and J 6 bases, with 9 bases left between them. The CDR3 is 11 amino acids. Germline V gene lookup returns CDR1 MNHNY and CDR2 SVGAGI (reference sequence). The DNA of the CDR3 is TGTGCCAGCAGAGAGCGAACCGAGCAGTACTTC. It translates to CASRERTEQYF.

The chain recombines TRBV10-3 with TRBJ2-1; 12 bases agree with TRBD2. Germline trimming cut 0 bases from V and 4 bases from J; bases unmatched to any gene: 13. Germline lookup yields CDR1 ENHRY and CDR2 SYGVKD. The CDR3 has 20 amino acids. This CDR3 is CAISESTSGSPSSNYNEQFF. For the CDR3, the DNA is TGTGCCATCAGTGAGTCGACTAGCGGGAGCCCCAGCAGTAATTACAATGAGCAGTTCTTC.

This clone has only a few counts. This chain links TRBV18 with TRBJ2-4; D may be TRBD1 (5 bases). The CDR3 extends over 16 amino acids. V was trimmed by 1 base and J by 0 bases, leaving 10 bases between them. Germline V gene lookup returns CDR1 KGHSH and CDR2 LQKENI. The DNA for the CDR3 is TGTGCCAGCTCACCACAGGGGCCGACAGCCAAAAACATTCAGTACTTC. As protein: CASSPQGPTAKNIQYF.

This clone has just a few counts. V usage is TRBV19 and J usage is TRBJ2-7, with D perhaps TRBD2 (6 bases). The germline gives CDR1 LNHDA, CDR2 SQIVND (reference sequence). The CDR3 loop spans 13 amino acids. Trimming left V 5 bases short and J 4 bases short, with 12 bases between. In DNA form, the CDR3 reads TGTGCCAGTAGTTTTTTGCGGGGTTACGAGCAGTACTTC. This encodes CASSFLRGYEQYF.